The following is a T cell receptor (beta chain) sequence with its context. Its recognized antigen is unknown. Qualities for individual bases were not recorded, and no much larger clone is one base off. Sequences LNHDA (CDR1) and SQIVND (CDR2) are obtained from the germline V gene (reference sequence). From the cysteine up to the phenylalanine, the CDR3 has a length of 13 residues. Only the CDR3 DNA stays, 39 bases, in frame from base 1. V was cut back by 6 bases and J by 2 bases, leaving a gap of 8 bases between them. The library was prepared using the immunoSEQ multiplex PCR assay. For the multiplex PCR, a mixture combining 60 forward primers for TCR Vbeta segments and 13 reverse primers for TCR Jbeta segments was used. A multiplex PCR assay on genomic DNA amplified the CDR3 region of rearranged TCR beta genes. Amplified TCR beta libraries were sequenced as 87-base-pair reads on the Illumina HiSeq System. In the source study's methods: A later analysis tallied 75 million to 85 million unique TCR beta chains across the 666 repertoires, and some 10 million of those chains were shared by two or more donors. To remove PCR and sequencing errors, raw reads were error-corrected and collapsed into unique sequences using a nearest-neighbor algorithm that merged closely related sequences. CDR3 sequences were aligned to IMGT reference sequences to assign V, D and J gene segments. For a sequence to be retained, a match of at least six nucleotides to both a V gene segment and a J gene segment was required. A rearrangement counted as productive if the CDR3 had no stop codons and remained in frame with V and J, and every other rearrangement counted as non-productive. Following IMGT convention, CDR3 was defined as the stretch from the second conserved V-encoded cysteine to the conserved J-encoded phenylalanine. Sequences without an unambiguous match to a single V gene segment were excluded from the earlier analysis of 500 to 700 of the donors. In an earlier analysis of a few hundred of the donors, V segments were called functional above 56.7% productive rearrangements and were called segregating when the between-donor standard deviation exceeded 5%. A statistical classification framework was built for diagnosing cytomegalovirus status from the catalog of TCR beta chain sequences. In a later analysis, TCR nucleotide sequences were compared against IMGT/GENE-DB human TR gene sequences so that V and J genes could be assigned. In a later analysis, CDR3 sequences and most-parsimonious VDJ recombination scenarios were assigned using the TCRdist pipeline. In a later analysis, each TCR beta chain was defined by its CDR3 amino acid sequence together with its V-gene family, and reads without a unique V-gene family were excluded. In a later analysis, 550 to 650 highly shared, low-generation-probability nucleotide sequences were removed to address suspected cross-contamination and a sequencing artifact. In a later analysis, a clonal expansion index for each public chain was calculated from normalized within-repertoire ranks of inferred template counts. In a later analysis, generation probabilities were computed with a VDJ recombination model fitted to out-of-frame rearrangements, and the resulting probabilities were checked against IGoR. In a later analysis, TCR-TCR, TCR-HLA and TCR-CMV co-occurrence was scored with hypergeometric tests, and a repertoire-size bias correction was applied to TCR pairs. In a later analysis, false discovery rates were estimated by permuting HLA or CMV assignments 20 times. In a later analysis, co-occurring TCRs were grouped using DBSCAN, with TCRdist sequence similarity added in when clustering inside HLA-allele-positive subsets. Repertoires with fewer than 30,000 or more than 120,000 public chains were left out of co-occurrence clustering, as were about 5 repertoires with anomalous nucleotide sharing. The table comes from immuneACCESS by way of TCRdb, which keeps in-frame sequences with V and J called. Part of the clones is missing from these tables; in studies checked, under half for an unresolved V gene and the rest for unknown reasons. Clonal size and the V and J genes are those of that table, whereas D and trimming came from the DNA. This sample lists 180,000 or so clones; around 79% were detected once. The biggest ten clones account for 6.3% of the sample.

The source of the sample is a study of cytomegalovirus exposure and HLA in healthy donors (dated by TCRdb to 2016 to 2017). General notes on the study: According to an earlier analysis of 587 of the donors, about 170 million T cells yielded approximately 120 million unique TCR beta sequences and more than 250 Gb of sequence data. All discovery cohort repertoires had been generated using a single sequencing platform. The later analysis used no new phenotypic data to find candidate immune exposures, relying instead on TCR beta sequences and their occurrence across donors. The study was designed to test whether signatures of past pathogen exposure could be identified by cataloging public T cell receptors. Of the roughly 400 genotyped donors, 70% to 90% were placed in the genetic ancestry cluster associated with self-reported Caucasian donors. In a later analysis, previously published TCR beta repertoires from 670 or so donors were re-analyzed and high-resolution HLA genotyping was added so that TCR occurrence patterns could be studied. Using immunosequencing, the study profiled T cell repertoires from roughly 650 subjects and related those repertoires to cytomegalovirus serostatus. The number of typed donors differed by locus: about 629-640 for A, B, C, DRB1 and DQB1; 522 for DQA1; some 610 for DPA1; and 450 to 480 for DPB1. Alongside the repertoire data, information on donor age, sex, ethnicity and CMV serostatus was compiled. Class I and class II HLA loci were covered by the typing at four-digit resolution. Because of strong linkage in the cohort, five DR-DQ haplotypes were treated as single units for association and clustering. The study combined high-throughput TCR immunosequencing, statistical association of individual TCRs with disease status, and machine learning to predict cytomegalovirus infection status. A separate validation cohort of about 110 different subjects was used in addition to the approximately 700-subject first cohort. An early release that covered some 630 HLA-typed donors contained approximately 300 gigabases of sequencing data and 85 million to 100 million unique TCR sequences. A later genetic analysis took genome-wide SNP genotypes for about three fifths of the roughly 670 donors and used that subset as a discovery cohort. Among 398 genotyped donors of the cohort, an average of approximately 220,000 unique TCR beta nucleotide sequences was sequenced per donor, of which 15% to 20% were non-productive. An earlier analysis of 587 of the donors used high-throughput TCR beta sequencing to judge whether each TCR beta V gene segment behaved as functional or pseudogenic. Beyond this particular receptor, the publication reports: At a false discovery rate of 0.05, a later analysis linked some 18,000 TCR beta sequences to specific HLA alleles. Because counts were too low, some 17 rarely observed V segments, including chromosome 9 orphons, were left out of the earlier analysis of 587 of the donors. The cohort was sequenced for TCR beta chains only, and without alpha or paired-chain data the features that could be detected were limited. Roughly uniform sequencing depth across donors was assumed in presence/absence analyses, although this assumption may not hold. Some IMGT-functional V segments, including TRBV6-2 and TRBV6-3, could not be told apart with the 87-base-pair reads, so those segments were excluded. The study listed 164 TCR beta chains as associated with cytomegalovirus. Strong co-occurrence of HLA alleles, especially DR and DQ, made assigning TCR associations to individual alleles difficult. Linkage disequilibrium might explain the correlated functional status among segregating V segments, but an unknown experimental factor could not be excluded. Most CMV-associated TCR beta chains appeared to be HLA-restricted in a later analysis, and the HLA associations seemed to be driven largely by CMV exposure. The authors suggested that the approach could potentially be extended to other disease states and immunological phenotypes. A few of the identified cytomegalovirus-associated TCR beta chains were confirmed in vitro to be specific for cytomegalovirus antigens. A later analysis reported that several top co-occurrence clusters appeared linked to parvovirus B19, influenza, CMV and Epstein-Barr virus. Because HLA typing was missing for some donors at each locus, association tests included only the typed subset. In both the original and validation cohorts, the classifier was reported to diagnose cytomegalovirus status with high specificity and sensitivity. For the cohort, immune exposure information was limited to CMV serostatus. An earlier analysis of 450 to 750 of the donors showed that most TCR beta V segments appeared in productive rearrangements either about 87% or about 30% of the time, which broadly matched IMGT annotations. A later genetic analysis associated a missense DCLRE1C variant with V-gene and J-gene trimming of TCR beta chains, and an independent cohort replicated the association. A cluster of highly shared sequence variants was judged likely to represent a technical artifact of the sequencing pipeline. A further reported finding was that TCR beta sequences accurately predicted the HLA-A and HLA-B alleles for most subjects in the first cohort. Compared with the roughly 600-donor mean, donors in an Asian-associated ancestry cluster had fewer N-insertions in productive TCRs, according to a later genetic analysis. In a later analysis, TCR association rates were found to vary across HLA loci, with the most associated TCRs seen for DRB1 alleles and the fewest for HLA-C alleles. In a later analysis, HLA-associated TCR beta chains showed more clonal expansion and lower generation probabilities than non-associated chains that were equally common. Most TCR sequences were seen in very few donors, while some public TCRs were found in many individuals.

The cohort comprised some 730 healthy bone marrow donors. At the time of sampling, all cohort members were nominally healthy, though unrecorded immune exposures were likely present. The donor tested CMV seropositive and was one of the 289 seropositive cohort members. Every donor gave a peripheral blood sample, and the peripheral blood mononuclear cells from that sample were used for TCR beta sequencing. Genomic DNA was extracted from the blood cell samples with the Qiagen DNeasy Blood Extraction Kit. Sequenced material: PBMCs. This chain joins TRBV19 to TRBJ1-3; perhaps TRBD1 is the D gene, with 5 bases matching. The receptor's source is a man aged 40-49 years in good health and CMV-seropositive. The nucleotides are TGTGCCAGTAGACAGGTCCCTGGAAACACCATATATTTT. Translated, it gives CASRQVPGNTIYF.